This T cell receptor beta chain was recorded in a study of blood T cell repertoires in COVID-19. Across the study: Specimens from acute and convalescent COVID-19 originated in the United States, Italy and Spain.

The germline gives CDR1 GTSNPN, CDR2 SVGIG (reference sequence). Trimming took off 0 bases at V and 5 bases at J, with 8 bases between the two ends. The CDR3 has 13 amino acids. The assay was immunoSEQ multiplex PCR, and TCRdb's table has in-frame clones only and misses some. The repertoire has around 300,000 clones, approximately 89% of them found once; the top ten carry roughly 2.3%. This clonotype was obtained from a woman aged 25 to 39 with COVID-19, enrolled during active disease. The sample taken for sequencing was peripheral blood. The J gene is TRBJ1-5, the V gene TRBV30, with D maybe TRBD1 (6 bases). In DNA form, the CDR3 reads TGTGCCTGGAGTGTAGGGGGTTATCAGCCCCAGCATTTT. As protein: CAWSVGGYQPQHF.